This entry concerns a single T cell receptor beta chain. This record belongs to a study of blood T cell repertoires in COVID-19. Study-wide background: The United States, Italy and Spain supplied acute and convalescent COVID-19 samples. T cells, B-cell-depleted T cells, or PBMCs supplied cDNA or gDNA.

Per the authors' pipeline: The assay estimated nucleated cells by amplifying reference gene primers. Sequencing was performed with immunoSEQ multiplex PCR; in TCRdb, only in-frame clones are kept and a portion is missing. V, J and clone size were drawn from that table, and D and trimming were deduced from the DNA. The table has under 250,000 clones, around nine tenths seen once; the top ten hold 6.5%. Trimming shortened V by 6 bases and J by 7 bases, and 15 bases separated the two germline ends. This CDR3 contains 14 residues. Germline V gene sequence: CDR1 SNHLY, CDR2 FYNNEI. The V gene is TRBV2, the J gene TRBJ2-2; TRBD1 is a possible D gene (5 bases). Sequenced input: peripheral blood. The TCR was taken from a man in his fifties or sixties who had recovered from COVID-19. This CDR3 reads CASRSQGFNGELFF. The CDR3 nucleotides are TGTGCCAGCAGGTCCCAGGGTTTCAACGGGGAGCTGTTTTTT.